This T cell receptor (beta chain) originates from a study of PD-L1 blockade in urothelial cancer. As for the study in general: Blood gave a median about 150,000 T cells. Study-level points and caveats: Below-median TCR clonality that was measured in pretreatment blood predicted better survival.

The diagnosis in patients was locally advanced or metastatic urothelial carcinoma. The CDR3 consists of 13 residues. J gave up 8 bases and V 6 bases, and 5 bases lay outside the gene matches. Germline values: CDR1 MNHNY, CDR2 SVGAGI (reference sequence). Of note for this clone: Its specificity is not known.

The method was immunoSEQ multiplex PCR; TCRdb's version includes in-frame clones alone and lacks a portion of them. The table lists approximately 100,000 clones, 70% to 90% of them singletons. The material sequenced was PBMCs, taken around atezolizumab (anti-PD-L1) treatment. The source is a man aged 50 to 60 with urothelial cancer. V gene TRBV6-6 combines with J gene TRBJ2-4; 9 nucleotides line up with TRBD2. CDR3: CASSRTSADIQYF. DNA for the CDR3: TGTGCCAGCAGCAGGACTAGCGCGGACATTCAGTACTTC.